This T cell receptor beta chain was captured by sequencing in a study of early T cells in non-severe SARS-CoV-2 infection. Turning to the study itself: Chains were not paired, and sequencing was done on bulk RNA from unsorted whole blood.

Study conclusions and caveats: VDJdb matching skewed toward anti-spike CD8 responses, missing private and CD4 specificities.

Individual cDNA molecules received unique molecular identifiers. Via MiXCR, TCRdb re-called the 5' RACE reads, giving one row per CDR3 protein. This sample yields tens of thousands of distinct CDR3 sequences, of which more than 10% are seen a single time; over 1% belongs to the top ten. As regards this clonotype: Its cognate antigen is unknown.

This sequence originates from an adult who was a healthcare worker with PCR-confirmed SARS-CoV-2 infection or an uninfected control (not recorded which). The donor label of this sample is uncertain. Sample: whole blood, taken at baseline.

CDR3 sequence: CASSLNMASGGWTQYF. CDR3 DNA sequence: TGTGCCAGCAGCTTGAATATGGCTAGCGGGGGATGGACCCAGTACTTC. The rearrangement uses TRBV7-2 and TRBJ2-5; 10 bases map to TRBD2. Per the germline V gene, CDR1 is SGHTA and CDR2 is FQGNSA. V shed 3 bases, J shed 7 bases, and the junction held 11 bases outside the gene matches. This CDR3 region has 16 residues.